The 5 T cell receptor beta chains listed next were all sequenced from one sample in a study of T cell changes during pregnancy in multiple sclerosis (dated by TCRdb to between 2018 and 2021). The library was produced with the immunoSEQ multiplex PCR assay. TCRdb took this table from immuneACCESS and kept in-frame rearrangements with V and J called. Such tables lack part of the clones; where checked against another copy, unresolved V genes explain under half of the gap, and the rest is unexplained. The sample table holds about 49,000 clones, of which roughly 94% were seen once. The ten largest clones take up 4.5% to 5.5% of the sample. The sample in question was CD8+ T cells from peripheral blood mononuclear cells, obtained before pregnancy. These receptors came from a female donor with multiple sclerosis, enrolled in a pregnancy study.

CDR3 DNA: TGTGCCAGCAGTTCCCTCCTAGCGGGAAATCACTACGAGCAGTACTTC. Encoded protein: CASSSLLAGNHYEQYF. The chain combines TRBV27 with TRBJ2-7, with 9 bases that match TRBD2. The length of the CDR3 is 16 residues. Germline V gene data show CDR1 as MNHEY and CDR2 as SMNVEV (reference sequence). V lost 4 bases, J lost 3 bases, and 10 bases stayed unmatched.

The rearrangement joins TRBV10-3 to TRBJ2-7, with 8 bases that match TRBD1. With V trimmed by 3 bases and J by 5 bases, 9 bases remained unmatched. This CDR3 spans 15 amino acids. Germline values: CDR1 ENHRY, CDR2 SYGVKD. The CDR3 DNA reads TGTGCCATCAGTGAAAGGACAGGGCGAGGTCACGAGCAGTACTTC. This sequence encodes CAISERTGRGHEQYF.

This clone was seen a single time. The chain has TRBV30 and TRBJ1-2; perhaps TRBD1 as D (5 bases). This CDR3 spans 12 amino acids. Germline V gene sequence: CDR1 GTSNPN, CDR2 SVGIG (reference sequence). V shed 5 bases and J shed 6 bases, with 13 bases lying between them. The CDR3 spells CAWQEQADGYTF. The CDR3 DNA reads TGTGCCTGGCAGGAACAGGCGGATGGCTACACCTTC.

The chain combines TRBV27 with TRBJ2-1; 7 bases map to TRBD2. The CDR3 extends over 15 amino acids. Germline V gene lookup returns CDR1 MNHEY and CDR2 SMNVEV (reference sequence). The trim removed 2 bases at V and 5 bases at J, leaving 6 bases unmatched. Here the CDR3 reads CASSLGGGPHNEQFF. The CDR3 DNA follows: TGTGCCAGCAGTTTAGGGGGAGGGCCCCACAATGAGCAGTTCTTC.

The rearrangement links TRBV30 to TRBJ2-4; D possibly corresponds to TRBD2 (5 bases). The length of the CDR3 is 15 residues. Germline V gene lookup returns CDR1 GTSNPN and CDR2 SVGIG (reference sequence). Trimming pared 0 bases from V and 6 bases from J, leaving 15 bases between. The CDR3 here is CAWSVLESQANIQYF. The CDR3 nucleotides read TGTGCCTGGAGTGTACTAGAGTCCCAAGCAAACATTCAGTACTTC.